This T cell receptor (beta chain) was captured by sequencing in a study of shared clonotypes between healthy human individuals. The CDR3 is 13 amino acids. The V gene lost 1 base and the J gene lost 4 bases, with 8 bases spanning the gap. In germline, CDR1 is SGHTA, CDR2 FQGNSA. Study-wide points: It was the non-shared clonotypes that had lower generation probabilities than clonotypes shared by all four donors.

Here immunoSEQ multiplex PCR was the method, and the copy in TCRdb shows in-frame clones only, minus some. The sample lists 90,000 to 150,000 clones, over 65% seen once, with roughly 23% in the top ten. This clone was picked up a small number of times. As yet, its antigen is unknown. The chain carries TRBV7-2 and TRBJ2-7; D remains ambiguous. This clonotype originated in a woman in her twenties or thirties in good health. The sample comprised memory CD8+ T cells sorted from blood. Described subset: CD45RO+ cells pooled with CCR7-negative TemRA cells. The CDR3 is CASSLEEWYEQYF. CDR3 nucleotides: TGTGCCAGCAGCTTAGAAGAGTGGTACGAGCAGTACTTC.